This is a list of T cell receptor beta chains from one sample in a study of T cell changes during pregnancy in multiple sclerosis. The data were produced by immunoSEQ multiplex PCR, yet TCRdb's version contains in-frame clones alone and is incomplete. The sample shows tens of thousands of clones, more than 75% of them seen only once. The starting material was CD8+ T cells from peripheral blood mononuclear cells, obtained after pregnancy. The receptors were gathered from a female donor with multiple sclerosis, enrolled in a pregnancy study. The CDR3 runs from the conserved cysteine through the conserved F or W.

v_call: TRBV6-5; j_call: TRBJ1-1; cdr3_aa: CASSYSEGRAEAFF
v_call: TRBV6-6; j_call: TRBJ2-2; cdr3_aa: CASETTANTGELFF
v_call: TRBV5-1; j_call: TRBJ2-3; cdr3_aa: CASSLDGSTDTQYF
v_call: TRBV13; j_call: TRBJ1-1; cdr3_aa: CASSILTGGTEAFF
v_call: TRBV4-1; j_call: TRBJ1-2; cdr3_aa: CASSLNPKQGVRGYTF
v_call: TRBV9; j_call: TRBJ1-2; cdr3_aa: CASSVRGASSYGYTF
v_call: TRBV4-3; j_call: TRBJ1-6; cdr3_aa: CASSQDDPRGYSPLHF
v_call: TRBV5-4; j_call: TRBJ2-3; cdr3_aa: CASRKGQGNTDTQYF
v_call: TRBV9; j_call: TRBJ2-7; cdr3_aa: CASSVASGGANYEQYF
v_call: TRBV7-9; j_call: TRBJ2-1; cdr3_aa: CASEWVREHNEQFF
v_call: TRBV5-4; j_call: TRBJ2-7; cdr3_aa: CAVATRDINGEQYF
v_call: TRBV9; j_call: TRBJ2-7; cdr3_aa: CASSVGTSAGWQYF
v_call: TRBV27; j_call: TRBJ2-2; cdr3_aa: CASSWPGNTGELFF
v_call: TRBV6-1; j_call: TRBJ1-1; cdr3_aa: CASSEIPDSHTEAFF
v_call: TRBV6-1; j_call: TRBJ2-3; cdr3_aa: CASSDPGGFGTDTQYF
v_call: TRBV13; j_call: TRBJ2-1; cdr3_aa: CASSPSGWGGSYNEQFF
v_call: TRBV30; j_call: TRBJ1-1; cdr3_aa: CAWGHSFTEAFF
v_call: TRBV5-6; j_call: TRBJ1-4; cdr3_aa: CASSWGQYGEKLFF
v_call: TRBV19; j_call: TRBJ2-2; cdr3_aa: CATLDIQGGTGELFF
v_call: TRBV5-4; j_call: TRBJ1-2; cdr3_aa: CASSIGQEIGGYTF
v_call: TRBV4-1; j_call: TRBJ2-1; cdr3_aa: CASSQDPGQTEQFF
v_call: TRBV27; j_call: TRBJ2-7; cdr3_aa: CASSFSLGTESYEQYF
v_call: TRBV27; j_call: TRBJ2-1; cdr3_aa: CASSLRGDVRVPYNEQFF
v_call: TRBV10-2; j_call: TRBJ2-7; cdr3_aa: CATGQGPYEQYF
v_call: TRBV7-8; j_call: TRBJ1-2; cdr3_aa: CASSLQASRSSTF
v_call: TRBV27; j_call: TRBJ1-2; cdr3_aa: CASRSQGSHGYTF
v_call: TRBV11-2; j_call: TRBJ2-4; cdr3_aa: CASTQPDGLAKNIQYF
v_call: TRBV29-1; j_call: TRBJ2-5; cdr3_aa: CSVEDQAQEPQETQYF
v_call: TRBV7-9; j_call: TRBJ1-1; cdr3_aa: CASSSQGIEAFF
v_call: TRBV6-4; j_call: TRBJ2-3; cdr3_aa: CASSVLAGGDTDTQYF
v_call: TRBV13; j_call: TRBJ2-7; cdr3_aa: CASSVDRSYEQYF
v_call: TRBV6-1; j_call: TRBJ1-1; cdr3_aa: CASSVPPTEAFF
v_call: TRBV6-1; j_call: TRBJ1-5; cdr3_aa: CASSEDGGGQQPQHF
v_call: TRBV28; j_call: TRBJ2-7; cdr3_aa: CASSFRGGVYEQYF
v_call: TRBV27; j_call: TRBJ2-1; cdr3_aa: CASSERETSGPGGQFF